A selection of T cell receptor beta chains follows, all from one sample in a study of T-cell reconstitution after alpha-beta-depleted transplantation in children. Using its own MiXCR run on the PCR reads, TCRdb lists one record per CDR3 protein. The table records approximately 170,000 distinct CDR3 sequences, 11% of them present only once. Sample: PBMCs, taken before TCRalphabeta/CD19-depleted stem cell transplant. The origin of the receptors is a boy between 2 and 10 years old with acute myeloid leukemia, due to receive a stem cell transplant. Both conserved end residues are part of each CDR3. The D gene is left open where the match is weak. Size values are once, few and many counts, or a class for expanded clones, and some rows have none.

D gene,J gene,clone size,V gene,CDR3 protein,CDR3 DNA
-,TRBJ2-3,many,TRBV30,CAWSVGDTQYF,TGTGCCTGGAGTGTGGGGGATACGCAGTATTTT
-,TRBJ2-3,many,TRBV24-1,CATRGDSSTDTQYF,TGTGCCACCAGAGGGGATTCTAGCACAGATACGCAGTATTTT
TRBD2,TRBJ2-7,many,TRBV12-5,CASGLVLAGEQYF,TGTGCTAGTGGTTTGGTACTAGCGGGAGAGCAGTACTTC
TRBD2,TRBJ2-1,many,TRBV11-2,CASTEHLAGFYNEQFF,TGTGCCAGCACCGAACATCTAGCGGGGTTTTATAATGAGCAGTTCTTC
-,TRBJ2-3,many,TRBV5-1,CASSFDEPWGVTSGTDTQYF,TGCGCCAGCAGCTTTGACGAACCGTGGGGGGTGACTAGTGGCACAGATACGCAGTATTTT
-,TRBJ1-5,many,TRBV15,CATSTRRLNQPQHF,TGTGCCACCAGCACCAGACGGTTAAATCAGCCCCAGCATTTT
TRBD1,TRBJ2-2,many,TRBV5-1,CASSLGTGGELFF,TGCGCCAGCAGCTTGGGGACAGGCGGGGAGCTGTTTTTT
-,TRBJ2-5,many,TRBV7-9,CASSATTGTPQETQYF,TGTGCCAGCAGCGCAACCACCGGGACACCCCAAGAGACCCAGTACTTC
TRBD2,TRBJ2-5,many,TRBV3-1,CASSRPRGGGETQYF,TGTGCCAGCAGCCGCCCCCGGGGGGGTGGAGAGACCCAGTACTTC
-,TRBJ2-7,many,TRBV5-1,CASSPDPLGNEQYF,TGCGCCAGCAGCCCGGACCCCCTCGGGAACGAGCAGTACTTC
-,TRBJ2-4,many,TRBV6-8,CASSFLDRLLAKNIQYF,TGTGCCAGCAGTTTCCTCGACAGGCTTTTAGCCAAAAACATTCAGTACTTC
-,TRBJ1-6,many,TRBV12-3/TRBV12-4,CASSSRGSYNSPLHF,TGTGCCAGCAGCTCACGGGGGTCCTATAATTCACCCCTCCACTTT
-,TRBJ1-5,-,TRBV7-8,CASSSHREGQPQHF,TGTGCCAGCAGCTCACACAGGGAGGGGCAGCCCCAGCATTTT
-,TRBJ2-3,-,TRBV20-1,CSARWVVGPDTQYF,TGCAGTGCTAGATGGGTAGTTGGCCCAGATACGCAGTATTTT
-,TRBJ2-7,many,TRBV28,CASRGRGFYEQYF,TGTGCCAGCAGGGGCAGGGGTTTCTACGAGCAGTACTTC
TRBD1,TRBJ2-6,many,TRBV29-1,CSVGPQGESGANVLTF,TGCAGCGTTGGCCCCCAGGGGGAGTCTGGGGCCAACGTCCTGACTTTC
TRBD1,TRBJ2-7,many,TRBV4-1,CASSQGRQGAYEQYF,TGCGCCAGCAGCCAAGGGCGACAGGGGGCTTACGAGCAGTACTTC
-,TRBJ2-3,many,TRBV5-1,CASSSRHSSGDTQYF,TGCGCCAGCAGCTCTAGACACTCCTCAGGAGATACGCAGTATTTT
-,TRBJ1-4,many,TRBV3-1,CASSQDPRVATNEKLFF,TGTGCCAGCAGCCAAGATCCGAGGGTAGCAACTAATGAAAAACTGTTTTTT
-,TRBJ2-1,many,TRBV30,CAFTGRPNEQFF,TGTGCCTTCACCGGACGCCCCAATGAGCAGTTCTTC
-,TRBJ1-5,many,TRBV5-5,CASSYEGGYQPQHF,TGTGCCAGCAGCTATGAAGGGGGATATCAGCCCCAGCATTTT
-,TRBJ2-4,-,TRBV4-2,CASSQVGGPLNIQYF,TGTGCCAGCAGCCAAGTCGGGGGTCCCCTAAACATTCAGTACTTC
-,TRBJ2-7,many,TRBV19,CASSIFAGYEQYF,TGTGCCAGTAGTATCTTCGCGGGATACGAGCAGTACTTC
-,TRBJ2-7,-,TRBV28,CASSPGPVCEQYF,TGTGCCAGCAGCCCAGGACCTGTCTGCGAGCAGTACTTC
-,TRBJ1-2,many,TRBV12-3/TRBV12-4,CASSFGGEYGYTF,TGTGCCAGCAGTTTTGGCGGGGAATATGGCTACACCTTC